This T cell receptor (beta chain) was sequenced during a study of T cell repertoires in aging, cancer and after chemotherapy. Amplification of TCR beta used genomic DNA extracted from peripheral blood. This clonotype is medium-sized by share. Rearranged V-D-J TRB sequences were amplified with a mixed TRB-A/B primer pool. TCRdb analysed the multiplex PCR reads with MiXCR anew, one entry per CDR3 protein. The sample records some 7,700 distinct CDR3 sequences, around 50% being singletons. The CDR3 covers 11 residues. V lost 2 bases and J 7 bases, leaving 8 bases between the germline ends. From germline, CDR1 is GTSNPN and CDR2 SVGIG (reference sequence).

Sample: blood. This TCR derives from a human donor with a solid tumor. The chain joins TRBV30 to TRBJ1-2; no clear D gene. CDR3 residues: CAWSPGFGYTF. DNA of the CDR3: TGTGCCTGGAGTCCGGGTTTTGGCTACACCTTC.